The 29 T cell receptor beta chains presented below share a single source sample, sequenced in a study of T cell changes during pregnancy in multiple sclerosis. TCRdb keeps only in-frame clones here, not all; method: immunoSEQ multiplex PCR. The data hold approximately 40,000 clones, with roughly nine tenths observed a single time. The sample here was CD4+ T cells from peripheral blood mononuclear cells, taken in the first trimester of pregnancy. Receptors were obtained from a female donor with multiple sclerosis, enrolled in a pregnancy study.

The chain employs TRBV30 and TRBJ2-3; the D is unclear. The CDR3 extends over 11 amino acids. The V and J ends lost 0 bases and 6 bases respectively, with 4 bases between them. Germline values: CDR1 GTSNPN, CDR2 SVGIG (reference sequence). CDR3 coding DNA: TGTGCCTGGAGTGTACTTGATACGCAGTATTTT. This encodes CAWSVLDTQYF.

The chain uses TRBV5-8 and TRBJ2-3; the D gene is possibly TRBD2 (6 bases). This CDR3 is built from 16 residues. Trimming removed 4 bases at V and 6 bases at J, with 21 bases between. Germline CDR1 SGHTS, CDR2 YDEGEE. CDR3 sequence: CASSIGTDLGRDTQYF. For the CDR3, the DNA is TGTGCCAGCAGCATTGGGACTGACCTCGGGCGGGATACGCAGTATTTT.

CDR3 loop: CASSYRGQGAYKLFF. The CDR3 nucleotides read TGTGCCAGCAGTTACCGGGGACAGGGGGCATACAAACTGTTTTTT. The V call is TRBV6-5, the J call TRBJ1-4, with 12 nucleotides matching TRBD1. This CDR3 comprises 15 residues. The germline V gene has CDR1 MNHEY and CDR2 SVGAGI. The junction had 6 bases not matched to a gene; V was cut back by 2 bases and J by 11 bases.

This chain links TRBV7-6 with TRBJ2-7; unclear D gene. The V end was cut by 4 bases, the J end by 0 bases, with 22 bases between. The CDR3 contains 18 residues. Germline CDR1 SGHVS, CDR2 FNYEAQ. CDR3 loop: CASSSTDGGTVSSYEQYF. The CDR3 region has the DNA TGTGCCAGCAGCTCAACGGATGGCGGTACCGTCAGCTCCTACGAGCAGTACTTC.

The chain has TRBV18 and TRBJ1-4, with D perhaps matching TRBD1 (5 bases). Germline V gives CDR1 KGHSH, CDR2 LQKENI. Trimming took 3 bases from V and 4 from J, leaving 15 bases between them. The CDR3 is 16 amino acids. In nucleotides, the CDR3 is TGTGCCAGCTCACCCTCGACGATGGGACTTAATGAAAAACTGTTTTTT. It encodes CASSPSTMGLNEKLFF.

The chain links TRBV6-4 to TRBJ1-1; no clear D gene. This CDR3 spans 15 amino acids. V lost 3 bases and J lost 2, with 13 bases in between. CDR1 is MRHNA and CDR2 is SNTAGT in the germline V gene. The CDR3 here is CASSERRQFNTEAFF. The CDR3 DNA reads TGTGCCAGCAGTGAAAGGCGGCAATTCAACACTGAAGCTTTCTTT.

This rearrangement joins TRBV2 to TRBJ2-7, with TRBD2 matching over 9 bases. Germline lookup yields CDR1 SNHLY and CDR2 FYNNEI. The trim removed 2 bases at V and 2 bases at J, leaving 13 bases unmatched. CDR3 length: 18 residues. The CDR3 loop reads CASSERLLLLAGTYEQYF. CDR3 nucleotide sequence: TGTGCCAGCAGTGAAAGGTTGCTCCTGCTAGCGGGGACCTACGAGCAGTACTTC.

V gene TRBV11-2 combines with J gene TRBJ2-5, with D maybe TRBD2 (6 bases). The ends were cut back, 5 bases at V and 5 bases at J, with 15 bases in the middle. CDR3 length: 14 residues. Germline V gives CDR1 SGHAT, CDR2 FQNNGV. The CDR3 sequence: CASSRREPAETQYF. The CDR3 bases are TGTGCCAGCAGCCGCCGGGAGCCGGCGGAGACCCAGTACTTC.

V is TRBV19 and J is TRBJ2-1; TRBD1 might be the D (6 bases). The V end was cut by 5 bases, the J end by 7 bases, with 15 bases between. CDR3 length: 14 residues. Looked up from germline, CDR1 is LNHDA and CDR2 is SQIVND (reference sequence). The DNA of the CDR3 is TGTGCCAGTAGTGAGGGGCAGGGGTGGAATGAGCAGTTCTTC. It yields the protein CASSEGQGWNEQFF.

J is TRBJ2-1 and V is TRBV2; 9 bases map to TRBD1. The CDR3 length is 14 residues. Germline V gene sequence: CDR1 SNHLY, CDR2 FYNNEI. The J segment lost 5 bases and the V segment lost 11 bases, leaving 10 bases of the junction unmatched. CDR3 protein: CADRPGQGNNEQFF. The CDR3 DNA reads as TGTGCCGACCGACCGGGACAGGGCAACAATGAGCAGTTCTTC.

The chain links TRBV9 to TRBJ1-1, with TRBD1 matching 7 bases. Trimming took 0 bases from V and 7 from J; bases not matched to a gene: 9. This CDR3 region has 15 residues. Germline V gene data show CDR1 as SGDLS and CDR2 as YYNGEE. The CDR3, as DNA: TGTGCCAGCAGCGTAGAGGGGACAGCACCCCATGAAGCTTTCTTT. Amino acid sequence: CASSVEGTAPHEAFF.

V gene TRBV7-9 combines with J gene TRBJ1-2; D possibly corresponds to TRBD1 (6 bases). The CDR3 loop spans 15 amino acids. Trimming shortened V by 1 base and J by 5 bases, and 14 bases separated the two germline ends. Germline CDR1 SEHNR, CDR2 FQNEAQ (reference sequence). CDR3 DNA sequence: TGTGCCAGCAGCTTAGGGGTGGCAGGGGAGTATGGCTACACCTTC. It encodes CASSLGVAGEYGYTF.

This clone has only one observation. CDR3 in DNA: TGTGCCAGCAGCTACGGGTTAGATACGCAGTATTTT. As protein: CASSYGLDTQYF. This chain links TRBV7-3 with TRBJ2-3; D ambiguous. The CDR3 runs to 12 residues. In germline, CDR1 is SGHTA, CDR2 FQGTGA. V shed 4 bases and J shed 5 bases, with 7 bases lying between them.

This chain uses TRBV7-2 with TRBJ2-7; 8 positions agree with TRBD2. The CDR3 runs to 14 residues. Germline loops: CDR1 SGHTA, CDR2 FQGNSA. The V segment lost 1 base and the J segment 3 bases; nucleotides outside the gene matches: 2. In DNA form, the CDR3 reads TGTGCCAGCAGCTTAGTGGGACTAGGCTACGAGCAGTACTTC. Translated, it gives CASSLVGLGYEQYF.

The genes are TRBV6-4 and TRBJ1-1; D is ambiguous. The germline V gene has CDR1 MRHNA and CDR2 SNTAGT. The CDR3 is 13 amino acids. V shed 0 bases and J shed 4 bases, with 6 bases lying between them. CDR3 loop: CASSDSAGTEAFF. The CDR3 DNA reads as TGTGCCAGCAGTGACTCGGCAGGCACTGAAGCTTTCTTT.

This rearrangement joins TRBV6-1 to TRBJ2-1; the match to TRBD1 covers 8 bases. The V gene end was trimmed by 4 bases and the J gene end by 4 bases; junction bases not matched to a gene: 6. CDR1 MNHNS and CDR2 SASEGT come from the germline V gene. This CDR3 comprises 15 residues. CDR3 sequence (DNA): TGTGCCAGCAGTGGCGGACAGGGTACTTACAATGAGCAGTTCTTC. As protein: CASSGGQGTYNEQFF.

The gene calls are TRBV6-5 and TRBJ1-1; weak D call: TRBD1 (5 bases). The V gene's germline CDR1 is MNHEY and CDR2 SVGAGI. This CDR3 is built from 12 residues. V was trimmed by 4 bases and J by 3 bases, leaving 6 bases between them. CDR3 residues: CASSWGDTEAFF. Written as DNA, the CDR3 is TGTGCCAGCAGTTGGGGGGACACTGAAGCTTTCTTT.

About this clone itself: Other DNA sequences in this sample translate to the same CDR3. CDR3 loop: CASSPGQYQETQYF. The DNA for the CDR3 is TGCGCCAGCAGCCCTGGACAGTACCAAGAGACCCAGTACTTC. The V gene is TRBV5-1, the J gene TRBJ2-5; D might be TRBD1 (6 bases). There are 14 residues in the CDR3. Trimming stripped 4 bases from V and 0 bases from J, with 10 bases between. In germline, CDR1 is SGHRS, CDR2 YFSETQ.

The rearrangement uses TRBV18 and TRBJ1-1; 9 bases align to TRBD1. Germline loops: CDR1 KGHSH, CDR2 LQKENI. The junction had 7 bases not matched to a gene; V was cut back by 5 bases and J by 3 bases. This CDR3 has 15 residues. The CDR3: CASSIGTGSDTEAFF. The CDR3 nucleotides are TGTGCCAGCTCAATCGGGACAGGGAGTGACACTGAAGCTTTCTTT.

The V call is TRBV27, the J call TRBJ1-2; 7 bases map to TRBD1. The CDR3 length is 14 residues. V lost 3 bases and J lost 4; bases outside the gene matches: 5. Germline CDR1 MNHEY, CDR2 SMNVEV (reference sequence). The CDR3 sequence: CASSFDREFYGYTF. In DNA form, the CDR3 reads TGTGCCAGCAGTTTTGACAGGGAATTCTATGGCTACACCTTC.

In DNA form, the CDR3 reads TGTGCCAGCAGCGTGGAACAGGGGTTCGAGCAGTACTTC. Its translation: CASSVEQGFEQYF. The chain couples TRBV7-2 to TRBJ2-7, with 7 bases lining up with TRBD1. This CDR3 contains 13 residues. Germline V lookup: CDR1 SGHTA, CDR2 FQGNSA. The V gene end was trimmed by 5 bases and the J gene end by 6 bases; junction bases not matched to a gene: 7. Supplemented by reference TRBV7-2 and TRBJ2-7, the full variable domain reads GAGVSQSPSNKVTEKGKDVELRCDPISGHTALYWYRQSLGQGLEFLIYFQGNSAPDKSGLPSDRFSAERTGGSVSTLTIQRTQQEDSAVYLCASSVEQGFEQYFGPGTRLTVT.

The CDR3 is CASSPGGSRANVLTF. The CDR3 DNA sequence: TGTGCCAGCAGCCCAGGGGGGTCTCGGGCCAACGTCCTGACTTTC. The chain links TRBV11-3 to TRBJ2-6, with TRBD1 as a possible D gene (7 bases). V was clipped by 5 bases and J by 5 bases, with 13 bases between them. Germline CDR1 SGHNT, CDR2 YENEEA. The CDR3 consists of 15 residues.

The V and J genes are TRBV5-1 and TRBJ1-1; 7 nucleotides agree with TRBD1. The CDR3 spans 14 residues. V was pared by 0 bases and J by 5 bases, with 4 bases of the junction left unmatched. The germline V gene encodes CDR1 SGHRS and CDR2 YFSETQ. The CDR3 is CASSLAGQRTEAFF. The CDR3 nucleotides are TGCGCCAGCAGCTTGGCGGGACAGCGGACTGAAGCTTTCTTT.

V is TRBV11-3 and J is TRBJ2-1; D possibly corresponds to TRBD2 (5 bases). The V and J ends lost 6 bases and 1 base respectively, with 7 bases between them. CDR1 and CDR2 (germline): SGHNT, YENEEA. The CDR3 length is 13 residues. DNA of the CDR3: TGTGCCAGCAGGGGAGCGTCCTACAATGAGCAGTTCTTC. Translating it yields CASRGASYNEQFF.

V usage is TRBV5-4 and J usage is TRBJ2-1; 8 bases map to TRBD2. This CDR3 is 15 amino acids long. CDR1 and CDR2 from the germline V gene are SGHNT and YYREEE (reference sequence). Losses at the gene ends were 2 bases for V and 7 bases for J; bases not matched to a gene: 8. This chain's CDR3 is CASSLSGLERNEQFF. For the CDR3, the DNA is TGTGCCAGCAGCTTATCGGGACTAGAGAGAAATGAGCAGTTCTTC. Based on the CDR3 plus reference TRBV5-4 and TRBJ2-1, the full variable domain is ETGVTQSPTHLIKTRGQQVTLRCSSQSGHNTVSWYQQALGQGPQFIFQYYREEENGRGNFPPRFSGLQFPNYSSELNVNALELDDSALYLCASSLSGLERNEQFFGPGTRLTVL.

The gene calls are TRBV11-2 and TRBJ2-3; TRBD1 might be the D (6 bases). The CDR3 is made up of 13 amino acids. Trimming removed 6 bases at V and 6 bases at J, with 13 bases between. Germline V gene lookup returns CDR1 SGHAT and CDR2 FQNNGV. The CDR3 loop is CASRPGAGDTQYF. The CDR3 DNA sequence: TGTGCCAGCAGGCCAGGGGCCGGCGATACGCAGTATTTT. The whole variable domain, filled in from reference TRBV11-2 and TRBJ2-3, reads EAGVAQSPRYKIIEKRQSVAFWCNPISGHATLYWYQQILGQGPKLLIQFQNNGVVDDSQLPKDRFSAERLKGVDSTLKIQPAKLEDSAVYLCASRPGAGDTQYFGPGTRLTVL.

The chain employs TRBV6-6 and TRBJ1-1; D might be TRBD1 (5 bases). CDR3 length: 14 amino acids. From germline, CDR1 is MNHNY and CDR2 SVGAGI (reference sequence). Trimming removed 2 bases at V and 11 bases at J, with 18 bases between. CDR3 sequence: CASSYGSAGTRAFF. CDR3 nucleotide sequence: TGTGCCAGCAGTTACGGTTCCGCGGGGACCCGGGCTTTCTTT.

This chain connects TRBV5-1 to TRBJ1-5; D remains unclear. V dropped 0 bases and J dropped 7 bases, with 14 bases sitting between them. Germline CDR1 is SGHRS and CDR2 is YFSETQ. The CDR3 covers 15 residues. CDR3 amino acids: CASSLAGEGIQPQHF. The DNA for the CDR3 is TGCGCCAGCAGCTTGGCCGGGGAGGGTATACAGCCCCAGCATTTT.

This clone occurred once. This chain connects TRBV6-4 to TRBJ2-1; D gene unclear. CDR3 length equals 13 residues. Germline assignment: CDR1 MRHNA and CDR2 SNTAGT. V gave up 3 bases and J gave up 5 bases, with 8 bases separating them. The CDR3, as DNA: TGTGCCAGCAGTGAAAACAGCAACAATGAGCAGTTCTTC. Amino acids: CASSENSNNEQFF.